A single sample gave rise to the 29 T cell receptor beta chains below, sequenced in a study of EBV T-cell therapy then PD-1 blockade in nasopharyngeal carcinoma. These receptors have no known antigen. The protocol was immunoSEQ multiplex PCR, while the TCRdb copy is restricted to in-frame clones and leaves out a portion. The table includes under 20,000 clones, 84% detected once. The treatment here: AdE1-LMPpoly-expanded autologous EBV-specific T-cell therapy followed by anti-PD-1 nivolumab. This specimen was CD8+ T cells from blood, taken around day 30 from a patient whose treatment included autologous EBV-specific T cells and nivolumab. The receptor set was obtained from a man aged 40-49 years with nasopharyngeal carcinoma.

This sequence joins TRBV29-1 and TRBJ1-1; D perhaps matches TRBD1 (5 bases). Trimming pared 7 bases from V and 4 bases from J, leaving 13 bases between. Germline V gene lookup returns CDR1 SQVTM and CDR2 ANQGSEA. The CDR3 is made up of 12 amino acids. CDR3 DNA sequence: TGCAGCGCCTTCAGGGAAGGCACTGAAGCTTTCTTT. This translates into CSAFREGTEAFF.

The count of this clone is one. The chain has TRBV4-1 and TRBJ2-5, with TRBD1 matching over 7 bases. CDR3 length: 16 amino acids. Trimming cost V 4 bases and J 1 base; bases outside gene matches: 9. Germline loops: CDR1 MGHRA, CDR2 YSYEKL. CDR3 region: CASSLDRPGGQETQYF. In nucleotides, the CDR3 is TGCGCCAGCAGCCTTGACAGGCCAGGGGGCCAAGAGACCCAGTACTTC.

J is TRBJ1-2 and V is TRBV19; D possibly corresponds to TRBD1 (6 bases). The V end was cut by 6 bases, the J end by 5 bases, with 10 bases between. The CDR3 sequence is 12 residues long. In germline, CDR1 is LNHDA, CDR2 SQIVND (reference sequence). This CDR3 is CASSHTGYGYTF. In DNA form, the CDR3 reads TGTGCCAGTAGCCACACAGGGTATGGCTACACCTTC.

The rearrangement links TRBV15 to TRBJ2-7; tentative D call: TRBD1 (5 bases). V lost 7 bases, J lost 2 bases, and 15 bases lay in between. Germline V CDR1 and CDR2: LNHNV, YYDKDF (reference sequence). The CDR3 has 14 residues. CDR3 nucleotides: TGTGCCACCACTGCGGCAGGGAACACCTACGAGCAGTACTTC. Protein sequence: CATTAAGNTYEQYF.

J is TRBJ1-5 and V is TRBV18; possibly TRBD1 for D (5 bases). CDR3 length: 15 amino acids. In germline, CDR1 is KGHSH, CDR2 LQKENI. V was clipped by 5 bases and J by 0 bases, with 11 bases between them. The CDR3 spells CASSLGGDSNQPQHF. The CDR3 region has the DNA TGTGCCAGCTCATTGGGGGGAGATAGCAATCAGCCCCAGCATTTT.

In its sample, this clone was seen many times. The genes are TRBV6-2 or TRBV6-3 and TRBJ2-7; D is possibly TRBD2 (6 bases). CDR1 is MNHEY, CDR2 SVGEGT, per germline. The CDR3 sequence is 15 residues long. V lost 3 bases to trimming and J lost 5 bases, with 17 bases between them. The CDR3 here is CASSYKAGLLDEQYF. The CDR3 DNA reads TGTGCCAGCAGTTATAAGGCAGGACTACTCGACGAGCAGTACTTC.

The chain is built from TRBV6-1 and TRBJ2-3; 8 bases line up with TRBD1. The CDR3 is made up of 14 amino acids. V lost 1 base, J lost 4 bases, and 1 base stayed unmatched. Germline CDR1 and CDR2: MNHNS and SASEGT. The CDR3 here is CASSEGQGPDTQYF. The CDR3 DNA sequence: TGTGCCAGCAGTGAAGGACAGGGGCCAGATACGCAGTATTTT.

The table lists this clone with a count of one. Its ends do not fully match the called genes, so a read error is possible. The chain uses TRBV9 and TRBJ2-1, with 8 bases lining up with TRBD1. Germline CDR1 reads SGDLS; CDR2 reads YYNGEE. The CDR3 has 19 amino acids. For the CDR3, the DNA is TGTGCCAGCACCGTAGAGGGCAGGGGGCCCTTACTCTCCTACAATGAGCAGTTCTTC. Encoded protein: CASTVEGRGPLLSYNEQFF. Looking up the rest from reference TRBV9 and TRBJ2-1 gives the full variable domain: DSGVTQTPKHLITATGQRVTLRCSPRSGDLSVYWYQQSLDQGLQFLIQYYNGEERAKGNILERFSAQQFPDLHSELNLSSLELGDSALYFCASTVEGRGPLLSYNEQFFGPGTRLTVL.

CDR3 in amino acids: CASSQEGISTYEQYF. In DNA, the CDR3 is TGTGCCAGCAGCCAAGAAGGGATTTCAACCTACGAGCAGTACTTC. The chain couples TRBV3-1 (or the pseudogene TRBV3-2) to TRBJ2-7; D uncertain. V was clipped by 0 bases and J by 2 bases, with 11 bases between them. CDR3 length: 15 amino acids. CDR1 is LGHDT, CDR2 YNNKEL, per germline (reference sequence).

The J gene is TRBJ2-7, the V gene TRBV4-3, with 9 nucleotides matching TRBD1. V shed 0 bases and J 0 bases; nucleotides not matched to a gene: 9. The CDR3 is 18 amino acids. Germline lookup yields CDR1 LGHNA and CDR2 YSLEER. CDR3 sequence reads: CASSQDPTGTGSSYEQYF. The CDR3 nucleotides are TGCGCCAGCAGCCAAGATCCTACCGGGACAGGGAGCTCCTACGAGCAGTACTTC.

This chain connects TRBV21-1 to TRBJ2-3; the table calls TRBD2, which could not be checked here. TRBV21-1 is assigned pseudogene status. The CDR3 spans 15 residues. The CDR3 spells CASSKGRGLADTQYF. CDR3 nucleotide sequence: TGTGCCAGCAGCAAAGGGCGGGGATTGGCAGATACGCAGTATTTT.

This chain links TRBV5-5 with TRBJ2-7; D is possibly TRBD1 or TRBD2 (6 bases each). V gave up 1 base and J gave up 4 bases, with 15 bases separating them. The CDR3 is 15 amino acids. Germline CDR1 is SGHKS and CDR2 is YYEKEE (reference sequence). CDR3 amino acids: CASSLMGGASYEQYF. The CDR3 DNA follows: TGTGCCAGCAGCTTGATGGGGGGCGCCTCTTACGAGCAGTACTTC.

V gene TRBV5-4 combines with J gene TRBJ2-3, with D possibly TRBD2 on 7 matching bases. Trimming cost V 1 base and J 0 bases, with 12 bases left between them. This CDR3 contains 16 residues. Per germline, CDR1 SGHNT and CDR2 YYREEE (reference sequence). CDR3 coding DNA: TGTGCCAGCAGCTTGTGGGGGGGGCGGAGCACAGATACGCAGTATTTT. Its translation is CASSLWGGRSTDTQYF.

The chain couples TRBV11-3 to TRBJ2-1; D gene uncertain. The CDR3 contains 15 residues. V lost 0 bases and J lost 1, with 7 bases in between. CDR1 and CDR2 (germline): SGHNT, YENEEA. DNA of the CDR3: TGTGCCAGCAGCTTAGATGTGGGGTCCTACAATGAGCAGTTCTTC. This translates into CASSLDVGSYNEQFF.

This chain connects TRBV24-1 to TRBJ1-4, with D possibly TRBD1 on 5 matching bases. The V end was cut by 1 base, the J end by 7 bases, with 12 bases between. The germline V gene has CDR1 KGHDR and CDR2 SFDVKD. The CDR3 runs 15 residues. The CDR3 region is CATSDLATESEKLFF. As DNA, the CDR3 is TGTGCCACCAGTGATTTAGCGACAGAAAGTGAAAAACTGTTTTTT.

The V and J genes are TRBV28 and TRBJ1-5; D not certain. The germline V and J ends were trimmed by 5 bases and 10 bases, with 9 bases remaining between them. Per the germline V gene, CDR1 is MDHEN and CDR2 is SYDVKM. This CDR3 has 11 amino acids. Here the CDR3 DNA reads TGTGCCAGCAGTAATCTGGTACCCCAGCATTTT. Its translation is CASSNLVPQHF.

This clone came up a few times. This chain links TRBV6-5 with TRBJ1-1; D not certain. Trimming took off 6 bases at V and 1 base at J, with 9 bases between the two ends. In germline, CDR1 is MNHEY, CDR2 SVGAGI. The CDR3 is made up of 13 amino acids. The chain's CDR3 is CASSFGPNTEAFF. In nucleotides, the CDR3 is TGTGCCAGCAGCTTCGGGCCGAACACTGAAGCTTTCTTT.

This clone showed up just once. The chain links TRBV2 to TRBJ2-7; TRBD1 or TRBD2 may be the D gene (5 bases each). CDR1 and CDR2 from the germline V gene are SNHLY and FYNNEI. V lost 3 bases, J lost 2 bases, and 11 bases lay in between. This CDR3 region has 14 residues. In DNA, the CDR3 is TGTGCCAGCAGTGACCGGGACCCTCCCTACGAGCAGTACTTC. It translates to CASSDRDPPYEQYF.

This clone is medium-sized by share. The rearrangement links TRBV27 to TRBJ2-2; 10 positions agree with TRBD2. The ends lost 4 bases at V and 3 bases at J; junction bases unmatched: 5. The germline gives CDR1 MNHEY, CDR2 SMNVEV (reference sequence). This CDR3 comprises 16 residues. The CDR3 sequence is CASSSLAGAHTGELFF. CDR3 nucleotide sequence: TGTGCCAGCAGTTCCCTAGCGGGGGCCCACACCGGGGAGCTGTTTTTT.

J is TRBJ2-1 and V is TRBV4-3; 14 positions match TRBD2. This CDR3 contains 17 residues. With V trimmed by 5 bases and J by 3 bases, 6 bases remained unmatched. CDR1 and CDR2 from the germline V gene are LGHNA and YSLEER. The CDR3 protein is CASSEGTSGGIYNEQFF. In nucleotides, the CDR3 is TGCGCCAGCAGCGAGGGGACTAGCGGGGGAATCTACAATGAGCAGTTCTTC.

This clone has just one count. CDR3 nucleotides: TGTGCCAGCAGCCAAGGGCCTACAGGGGGTCAGCCCCAGCATTTT. This codes for CASSQGPTGGQPQHF. The V and J genes are TRBV6-5 and TRBJ1-5, with 8 bases fitting TRBD1. There are 15 residues in the CDR3. The germline CDR1 and CDR2 sequences are MNHEY and SVGAGI. V shed 6 bases and J 6 bases; nucleotides not matched to a gene: 10.

This chain links TRBV19 with TRBJ2-7, with 9 bases aligning to TRBD1. With V trimmed by 6 bases and J by 2 bases, 8 bases remained unmatched. This CDR3 is 15 amino acids long. CDR1 is LNHDA, CDR2 SQIVND, per germline (reference sequence). The CDR3 is CASSGPDRGTYEQYF. Written as DNA, the CDR3 is TGTGCCAGTAGCGGGCCGGACAGGGGCACCTACGAGCAGTACTTC.

The V and J genes are TRBV15 and TRBJ2-7; D is unresolved. Germline CDR1 LNHNV, CDR2 YYDKDF (reference sequence). The CDR3 runs to 13 residues. Between the trimmed V and J ends, which lost 5 bases and 4 bases, there was a span of 12 bases. CDR3 bases: TGTGCCACCAGCGACGACACTCCATACGAGCAGTACTTC. Translating gives CATSDDTPYEQYF.

This chain uses TRBV3-1 (or the pseudogene TRBV3-2) with TRBJ2-5; 9 bases align to TRBD2. The CDR3 is made up of 14 amino acids. CDR1 and CDR2 (germline): LGHDT, YNNKEL (reference sequence). Trimming at V came to 3 bases and at J to 6 bases, leaving 5 bases not matched to a gene. DNA of the CDR3: TGTGCCAGCAGCCATTCTAGCGGGGAGAAGACCCAGTACTTC. This codes for CASSHSSGEKTQYF.

The genes are TRBV6-6 and TRBJ1-5; 9 nucleotides match TRBD1. Germline V CDR1 and CDR2: MNHNY, SVGAGI (reference sequence). The length of the CDR3 is 17 residues. Trimming took 5 bases from V and 3 from J; bases not matched to a gene: 11. CDR3 sequence reads: CASSLYRGRMNNQPQHF. The CDR3 DNA follows: TGTGCCAGCAGTCTCTACAGGGGGCGCATGAACAATCAGCCCCAGCATTTT.

The CDR3, as DNA: TGTGCCAGCAGCCAATGGGAGGGGAGAATCTCTTCACCCCTCCACTTT. It is translated as CASSQWEGRISSPLHF. V gene TRBV3-1 (or the pseudogene TRBV3-2) combines with J gene TRBJ1-6; TRBD1 is a possible D gene (5 bases). The germline V gene has CDR1 LGHDT and CDR2 YNNKEL (reference sequence). This CDR3 spans 16 amino acids. Trimming left V 2 bases short and J 9 bases short, with 17 bases between.

The V call is TRBV12-3 or TRBV12-4, the J call TRBJ2-1; D is possibly TRBD2 (5 bases). The CDR3 extends over 12 amino acids. V dropped 2 bases and J dropped 7 bases, with 6 bases sitting between them. The CDR3: CASSLSGNEQFF. Here the CDR3 DNA reads TGTGCCAGCAGTTTATCGGGGAATGAGCAGTTCTTC.

This clone has only a few counts. The chain couples TRBV15 to TRBJ2-3; D not resolved. V was shortened by 0 bases and J by 1 base, with 5 bases between the two germline ends. This CDR3 spans 14 amino acids. Germline loops: CDR1 LNHNV, CDR2 YYDKDF (reference sequence). CDR3 nucleotides: TGTGCCACCAGCAGAGAGGAACGCACAGATACGCAGTATTTT. Its protein product is CATSREERTDTQYF.

This clone was observed a handful of times. At one of its ends the junction is not consistent with the germline gene, which may arise from a read error. The chain couples TRBV5-6 to TRBJ1-2; TRBD1 might be the D (5 bases). Germline CDR1 is SGHDT and CDR2 is YYEEEE. The CDR3 length is 14 residues. The CDR3 sequence is CASTLKIKDTGYTF. CDR3 nucleotides: TGTGCCAGCACCTTGAAAATCAAGGACACTGGCTACACCTTC.